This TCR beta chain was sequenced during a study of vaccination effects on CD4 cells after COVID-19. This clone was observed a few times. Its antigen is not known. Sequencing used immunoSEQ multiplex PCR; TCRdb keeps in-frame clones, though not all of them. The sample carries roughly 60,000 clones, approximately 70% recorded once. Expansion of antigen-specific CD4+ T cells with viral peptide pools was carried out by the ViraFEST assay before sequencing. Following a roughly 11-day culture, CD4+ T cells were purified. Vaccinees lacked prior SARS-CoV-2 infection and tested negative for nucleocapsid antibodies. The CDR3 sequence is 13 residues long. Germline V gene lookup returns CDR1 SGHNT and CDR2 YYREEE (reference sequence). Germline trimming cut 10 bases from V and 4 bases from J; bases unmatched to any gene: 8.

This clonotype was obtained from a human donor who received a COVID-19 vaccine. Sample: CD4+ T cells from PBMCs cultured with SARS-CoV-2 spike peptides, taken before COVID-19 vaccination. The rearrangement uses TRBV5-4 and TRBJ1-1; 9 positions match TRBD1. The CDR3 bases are TGTGCCGCCTCCGGGACAGGGCTCACTGAAGCTTTCTTT. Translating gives CAASGTGLTEAFF. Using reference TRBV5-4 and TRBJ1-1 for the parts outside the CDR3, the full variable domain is ETGVTQSPTHLIKTRGQQVTLRCSSQSGHNTVSWYQQALGQGPQFIFQYYREEENGRGNFPPRFSGLQFPNYSSELNVNALELDDSALYLCAASGTGLTEAFFGQGTRLTVV.